This T cell receptor (beta chain) was identified during a study of cytomegalovirus exposure and HLA in healthy donors. Study-wide results and caveats: The dataset shows that most TCR sequences were rare, while some public TCRs occurred in many donors.

The PCR contained 60 Vbeta and 13 Jbeta primers. Using immunoSEQ multiplex PCR, the repertoire was profiled, and TCRdb retains in-frame clones only, with some absent. This sample yields about 160,000 clones, of which roughly 84% are seen a single time; about 2% belongs to the top ten. Per the germline V gene, CDR1 is LGHNA and CDR2 is YSLEER. This CDR3 is 15 amino acids long. Trimming took off 0 bases at V and 6 bases at J, with 11 bases between the two ends. Details on this clone: Its specificity is unknown.

The sample taken for sequencing was PBMCs. The rearrangement links TRBV4-3 to TRBJ2-2; D gene uncertain. The receptor's source is a man between 18 and 35 years old in good health and CMV-seropositive. CDR3 nucleotide sequence: TGCGCCAGCAGCCAAGAAGGCGGCAGCCCCGGGGAGCTGTTTTTT. Translating gives CASSQEGGSPGELFF.